This T cell receptor beta chain was identified in a study of T cells in Graves' hyperthyroidism and ophthalmopathy. Study-level findings and limits: Separation of ophthalmopathy from stable hyperthyroidism was achieved by a 13 V-J model.

The CDR3 totals 13 residues. Germline CDR1 and CDR2: MNHEY and SMNVEV (reference sequence). V was pared by 1 base and J by 4 bases, with 7 bases between. Amplified regions were TCR beta CDR3 sequences from RNA transcripts. HTBI primers drove first-round RT-PCR of the TCR CDR3. Each CDR3 protein gets one entry after TCRdb re-called the multiplex PCR reads with MiXCR. The sample yields 250,000 to 300,000 distinct CDR3 sequences, approximately 18% seen once. Regarding this clonotype: Its antigen is currently unknown.

This chain uses TRBV27 with TRBJ2-5; perhaps TRBD2 as D (6 bases). The source is a man in his fifties or sixties with Graves' ophthalmopathy. Sequencing was performed on blood. In nucleotides, the CDR3 is TGTGCCAGCAGTTTATTCGGGGGAGAGACCCAGTACTTC. Translated, it gives CASSLFGGETQYF.